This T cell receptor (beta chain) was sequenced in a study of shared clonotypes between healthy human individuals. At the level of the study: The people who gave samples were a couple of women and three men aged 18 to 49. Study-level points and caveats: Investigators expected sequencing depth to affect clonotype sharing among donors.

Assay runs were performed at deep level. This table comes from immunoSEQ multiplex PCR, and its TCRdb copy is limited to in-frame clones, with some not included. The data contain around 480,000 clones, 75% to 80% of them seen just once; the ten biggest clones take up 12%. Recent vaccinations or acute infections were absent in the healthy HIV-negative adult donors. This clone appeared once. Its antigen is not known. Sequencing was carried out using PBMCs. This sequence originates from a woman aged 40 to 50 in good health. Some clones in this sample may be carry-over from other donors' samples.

The CDR3 loop is CASSKQGMDQPQHF. In nucleotides, the CDR3 is TGTGCCAGCAGTAAACAGGGCATGGATCAGCCCCAGCATTTT. The V gene is TRBV2, the J gene TRBJ1-5, with D perhaps matching TRBD1 (6 bases). Germline values: CDR1 SNHLY, CDR2 FYNNEI. The CDR3 length is 14 residues. The ends were cut back, 5 bases at V and 5 bases at J, with 13 bases in the middle.